Below are 16 T cell receptor beta chains sequenced from a single sample in a study of long-term antiretroviral therapy in people with HIV. Assay version v3.0 of immunoSEQ was used, and it was run at survey level. The repertoire was sequenced with immunoSEQ multiplex PCR; TCRdb's copy has only in-frame clones and lacks some. The sample records 25,000 to 35,000 clones, around 96% being singletons. The source was unsorted PBMCs, collected around 6.6 years after starting antiretroviral therapy. The receptors were sampled from a young man with HIV.

This chain links TRBV6-6 with TRBJ2-1, with TRBD2 matching over 7 bases. The V gene's germline CDR1 is MNHNY and CDR2 SVGAGI (reference sequence). V was pared by 1 base and J by 7 bases, with 7 bases of the junction left unmatched. The CDR3 runs to 15 residues. DNA of the CDR3: TGTGCCAGCAGTTACTATCCAGCGGGGACGAATGAGCAGTTCTTC. This sequence encodes CASSYYPAGTNEQFF.

The chain recombines TRBV15 with TRBJ2-3; D is unclear. The CDR3 runs to 13 residues. Trimming took off 0 bases at V and 12 bases at J, with 13 bases between the two ends. CDR1 LNHNV and CDR2 YYDKDF come from the germline V gene (reference sequence). In DNA, the CDR3 is TGTGCCACCAGCAGAGACTCTCGACCCCGCCAGTATTTT. This codes for CATSRDSRPRQYF. The full variable domain, its missing parts supplied by reference TRBV15 and TRBJ2-3, is DAMVIQNPRYQVTQFGKPVTLSCSQTLNHNVMYWYQQKSSQAPKLLFHYYDKDFNNEADTPDNFQSRRPNTSFCFLDIRSPGLGDTAMYLCATSRDSRPRQYFGPGTRLTVL.

The chain has TRBV28 and TRBJ1-5; 7 positions agree with TRBD1. After removal of 6 bases from V and 4 bases from J, the junction contained 6 bases not matched to a gene. CDR3 length equals 14 residues. Germline loops: CDR1 MDHEN, CDR2 SYDVKM. The CDR3 region has the DNA TGTGCCAGCAGGACAGGGCTCCCGAATCAGCCCCAGCATTTT. It translates to CASRTGLPNQPQHF.

The chain recombines TRBV9 with TRBJ2-7, with TRBD2 identical over 13 bases. CDR3 length: 14 amino acids. Germline V gene sequence: CDR1 SGDLS, CDR2 YYNGEE. With V trimmed by 0 bases and J by 9 bases, 3 bases remained unmatched. CDR3 sequence: CASSVELAGGPQYF. CDR3 coding DNA: TGTGCCAGCAGCGTAGAACTAGCGGGGGGGCCGCAGTACTTC.

The chain carries TRBV27 and TRBJ2-3; TRBD1 aligns across 7 bases. CDR1 MNHEY and CDR2 SMNVEV come from the germline V gene (reference sequence). Unmatched junction bases numbered 6, after V lost 4 bases and J lost 2 bases. The CDR3 consists of 15 residues. The CDR3 sequence: CASSSRDRHTDTQYF. DNA for the CDR3: TGTGCCAGCAGTTCCCGGGACAGACACACAGATACGCAGTATTTT.

The chain links TRBV18 to TRBJ1-5, with TRBD1 matching 9 bases. Per the germline V gene, CDR1 is KGHSH and CDR2 is LQKENI. The CDR3 consists of 15 residues. The J segment lost 6 bases and the V segment lost 1 base, leaving 4 bases of the junction unmatched. The CDR3 DNA reads TGTGCCAGCTCACCACAGGACAGGGGATCTCAGCCCCAGCATTTT. Protein product: CASSPQDRGSQPQHF.

The rearrangement joins TRBV7-9 to TRBJ2-7; D unresolved. Germline V gives CDR1 SEHNR, CDR2 FQNEAQ (reference sequence). The CDR3 is 12 amino acids. Trimming left V 5 bases short and J 4 bases short, with 9 bases between. DNA of the CDR3: TGTGCCAGCAGCCCCCTCGCGTACGAGCAGTACTTC. Protein sequence: CASSPLAYEQYF.

V gene TRBV7-8 combines with J gene TRBJ2-7, with 9 positions matching TRBD1. The CDR3 runs 15 residues. The ends lost 0 bases at V and 3 bases at J; junction bases unmatched: 3. The germline V gene has CDR1 SGHVS and CDR2 FQNEAQ. CDR3 amino acids: CASSLAPGQGYEQYF. CDR3 DNA sequence: TGTGCCAGCAGCTTAGCTCCGGGACAGGGCTACGAGCAGTACTTC.

This rearrangement joins TRBV20-1 to TRBJ1-1; D is uncertain. Germline CDR1 reads DFQATT; CDR2 reads SNEGSKA (reference sequence). V dropped 7 bases and J dropped 5 bases, with 5 bases sitting between them. The CDR3 is 9 residues long. The DNA of the CDR3 is TGCAGTGGGGGAACTGAAGCTTTCTTT. It encodes CSGGTEAFF.

The J gene is TRBJ1-1, the V gene TRBV6-5, with D unresolved. From germline, CDR1 is MNHEY and CDR2 SVGAGI. V was cut by 4 bases and J by 4 bases, with 13 bases left in between. The CDR3 loop spans 14 amino acids. The chain's CDR3 is CASSSASLGTEAFF. CDR3 bases: TGTGCCAGCAGTTCGGCATCCCTGGGCACTGAAGCTTTCTTT.

The chain employs TRBV19 and TRBJ1-1; 9 bases map to TRBD1. Losses at the gene ends were 6 bases for V and 5 bases for J; bases not matched to a gene: 16. The germline V gene has CDR1 LNHDA and CDR2 SQIVND (reference sequence). This CDR3 spans 17 amino acids. The CDR3 reads CASSRTGGAFLGTEAFF. Here the CDR3 DNA reads TGTGCCAGTAGCCGCACAGGGGGCGCCTTTTTGGGTACTGAAGCTTTCTTT.

This chain joins TRBV5-1 and TRBJ2-3; TRBD1 agrees at 9 bases. Germline V gives CDR1 SGHRS, CDR2 YFSETQ. This CDR3 has 15 amino acids. The junction had 6 bases not matched to a gene; V was cut back by 3 bases and J by 4 bases. The CDR3 sequence is CASSWATGGPDTQYF. The CDR3 DNA follows: TGCGCCAGCAGCTGGGCCACAGGGGGCCCAGATACGCAGTATTTT.

This clone was counted a single time. The chain uses TRBV9 and TRBJ2-7; possible D gene TRBD1, 5 bases. The ends were cut back, 3 bases at V and 4 bases at J, with 17 bases in the middle. The CDR3 sequence is 15 residues long. Germline CDR1 SGDLS, CDR2 YYNGEE. The CDR3, as DNA: TGTGCCAGCAGCGATGGCCCCGCAGGGCAATACGAGCAGTACTTC. Protein: CASSDGPAGQYEQYF.

This chain joins TRBV7-6 and TRBJ2-2; 10 bases agree with TRBD1. The CDR3 totals 19 residues. The ends lost 1 base at V and 0 bases at J; junction bases unmatched: 8. Germline-derived CDR1 and CDR2 are SGHVS and FNYEAQ. The CDR3 sequence is CASSLGPSGQGTNTGELFF. The CDR3 bases are TGTGCCAGCAGCTTAGGGCCCTCGGGACAGGGGACGAACACCGGGGAGCTGTTTTTT.

This chain connects TRBV19 to TRBJ2-1; D uncertain. CDR1 and CDR2 from the germline V gene are LNHDA and SQIVND (reference sequence). The V and J ends lost 7 bases and 5 bases respectively, with 15 bases between them. CDR3 size: 14 residues. The CDR3 is CASKPLAAHNEQFF. The DNA for the CDR3 is TGTGCCAGTAAACCCTTGGCGGCCCACAATGAGCAGTTCTTC. The complete variable domain, with remaining parts taken from reference TRBV19 and TRBJ2-1, reads DGGITQSPKYLFRKEGQNVTLSCEQNLNHDAMYWYRQDPGQGLRLIYYSQIVNDFQKGDIAEGYSVSREKKESFPLTVTSAQKNPTAFYLCASKPLAAHNEQFFGPGTRLTVL.

The chain has TRBV19 and TRBJ1-5, with 9 bases aligning to TRBD1. This CDR3 has 15 residues. Per the germline V gene, CDR1 is LNHDA and CDR2 is SQIVND (reference sequence). The V gene end was trimmed by 8 bases and the J gene end by 2 bases; junction bases not matched to a gene: 7. The CDR3 region has the DNA TGTGCCAGTGCCCCCCGGGACAGGGGCAATCAGCCCCAGCATTTT. This translates into CASAPRDRGNQPQHF.